A single sample gave rise to the 19 T cell receptor beta chains below, sequenced in a study of cytotoxic CD8 clonotypes in ibrutinib-treated CLL. Using immunoSEQ multiplex PCR, the repertoire was profiled, and TCRdb retains in-frame clones only, with some absent. This repertoire shows under 200,000 clones, more than 75% found once; its top ten account for roughly 2%. The starting material was PBMCs, obtained after 12 months of ibrutinib treatment. These receptors came from a human donor with chronic lymphocytic leukemia.

The rearrangement joins TRBV9 to TRBJ2-7, with 10 bases that match TRBD2. Germline lookup yields CDR1 SGDLS and CDR2 YYNGEE. The CDR3 consists of 17 residues. J was trimmed by 5 bases and V by 0 bases; bases with no gene match: 11. The CDR3 protein is CASSVGRSSGGEDEQYF. The CDR3 DNA reads as TGTGCCAGCAGCGTAGGGAGGTCTAGCGGGGGAGAGGACGAGCAGTACTTC.

V is TRBV7-9 and J is TRBJ2-3, with no clear D. With 1 base removed from V and 6 bases from J, the gap between germline ends came to 8 bases. The CDR3 has 13 amino acids. Germline V gene lookup returns CDR1 SEHNR and CDR2 FQNEAQ (reference sequence). CDR3 in DNA: TGTGCCAGCAGCTTAGGAGCCGGGGATACGCAGTATTTT. Encoded protein: CASSLGAGDTQYF. Full variable domain (remainder filled in from reference TRBV7-9 and TRBJ2-3): DTGVSQNPRHKITKRGQNVTFRCDPISEHNRLYWYRQTLGQGPEFLTYFQNEAQLEKSRLLSDRFSAERPKGSFSTLEIQRTEQGDSAMYLCASSLGAGDTQYFGPGTRLTVL.

The chain joins TRBV15 to TRBJ2-5, with 12 positions matching TRBD1. Germline values: CDR1 LNHNV, CDR2 YYDKDF (reference sequence). The CDR3 sequence is 16 residues long. V dropped 4 bases and J dropped 5; count of bases not matched to a gene: 8. This CDR3 reads CATSKLSGTGGETQYF. The CDR3 coding sequence is TGTGCCACCAGCAAACTATCGGGGACAGGGGGCGAGACCCAGTACTTC.

The V call is TRBV5-6, the J call TRBJ1-1; D remains unclear. Deletions cut 0 bases from V and 8 bases from J, with 5 bases between. The CDR3 totals 11 residues. The germline V gene has CDR1 SGHDT and CDR2 YYEEEE. This chain's CDR3 is CASSLEGEAFF. The CDR3, as DNA: TGTGCCAGCAGCTTGGAAGGGGAAGCTTTCTTT.

This chain connects TRBV7-2 to TRBJ2-3; 7 positions match TRBD1. The CDR3 has 16 amino acids. Germline assignment: CDR1 SGHTA and CDR2 FQGNSA. V lost 5 bases, J lost 0 bases, and 8 bases stayed unmatched. As DNA, the CDR3 is TGTGCCAGCAGCCCGGGACAGTCATTCAGCACAGATACGCAGTATTTT. The encoded protein is CASSPGQSFSTDTQYF.

The chain combines TRBV28 with TRBJ2-7; D possibly uses TRBD1 or TRBD2 (5 bases each). Germline CDR1 and CDR2: MDHEN and SYDVKM. Trimming took off 6 bases at V and 2 bases at J, with 11 bases between the two ends. This CDR3 region has 13 residues. Here the CDR3 reads CASRRGLAYEQYF. As DNA, the CDR3 is TGTGCCAGCAGGAGGGGCTTAGCCTACGAGCAGTACTTC.

CDR3 nucleotides: TGTGCCAGCAGTCCAATGGAACGGGAGAGCGCCTACGAGCAGTACTTC. Translating gives CASSPMERESAYEQYF. This sequence joins TRBV27 and TRBJ2-7, with D perhaps matching TRBD2 (6 bases). Germline V gives CDR1 MNHEY, CDR2 SMNVEV (reference sequence). The CDR3 has 16 amino acids. V was clipped by 5 bases and J by 2 bases, with 19 bases between them.

The chain recombines TRBV19 with TRBJ2-2; 8 bases map to TRBD1. Germline trimming cut 7 bases from V and 7 bases from J; bases unmatched to any gene: 11. CDR1 LNHDA and CDR2 SQIVND come from the germline V gene (reference sequence). The CDR3 covers 15 residues. For the CDR3, the DNA is TGTGCCAGTATCAGTGGACAGGGTTGGAGCGGGGAGCTGTTTTTT. Protein product: CASISGQGWSGELFF. Full variable domain (rest looked up from reference TRBV19 and TRBJ2-2): DGGITQSPKYLFRKEGQNVTLSCEQNLNHDAMYWYRQDPGQGLRLIYYSQIVNDFQKGDIAEGYSVSREKKESFPLTVTSAQKNPTAFYLCASISGQGWSGELFFGEGSRLTVL.

V is TRBV29-1 and J is TRBJ2-7; 13 bases match TRBD2. The V and J ends lost 6 bases and 0 bases, in that order; junction bases with no gene match: 2. This CDR3 region has 14 residues. Germline loops: CDR1 SQVTM, CDR2 ANQGSEA. CDR3 bases: TGCAGCGTAGGGACTAGCGGGAACTCCTACGAGCAGTACTTC. As protein: CSVGTSGNSYEQYF.

The V and J genes are TRBV19 and TRBJ2-1; 9 bases are shared with TRBD2. From germline, CDR1 is LNHDA and CDR2 SQIVND (reference sequence). This CDR3 comprises 16 residues. Trimming removed 2 bases from V and 7 bases from J; junction bases left unmatched: 9. In DNA, the CDR3 is TGTGCCAGTAGTATAAAGGGTAGCGGGAGATTAAATGAGCAGTTCTTC. This translates into CASSIKGSGRLNEQFF. Based on the CDR3 plus reference TRBV19 and TRBJ2-1, the full variable domain is DGGITQSPKYLFRKEGQNVTLSCEQNLNHDAMYWYRQDPGQGLRLIYYSQIVNDFQKGDIAEGYSVSREKKESFPLTVTSAQKNPTAFYLCASSIKGSGRLNEQFFGPGTRLTVL.

The rearrangement links TRBV6-6 to TRBJ2-7; 7 bases match TRBD1. The CDR3 length is 15 residues. The germline CDR1 and CDR2 sequences are MNHNY and SVGAGI (reference sequence). V lost 2 bases and J lost 0; bases outside the gene matches: 4. CDR3 sequence (DNA): TGTGCCAGCAGTTACCTGGGACAGAGCTCCTACGAGCAGTACTTC. Protein product: CASSYLGQSSYEQYF.

The genes are TRBV29-1 and TRBJ2-1; D remains ambiguous. Deletions cut 2 bases from V and 10 bases from J, with 12 bases between. This CDR3 has 12 residues. Per the germline V gene, CDR1 is SQVTM and CDR2 is ANQGSEA. CDR3 amino acids: CSVENRRVEQFF. CDR3 coding DNA: TGCAGCGTTGAAAATCGGCGTGTCGAGCAGTTCTTC.

The rearrangement joins TRBV7-2 to TRBJ2-7, with 8 nucleotides matching TRBD1. Germline lookup yields CDR1 SGHTA and CDR2 FQGNSA. The CDR3 runs 17 residues. Unmatched junction bases numbered 11, after V lost 2 bases and J lost 2 bases. CDR3 residues: CASSLIFGQGATYEQYF. The CDR3 DNA reads as TGTGCCAGCAGCTTAATCTTCGGGCAGGGGGCGACCTACGAGCAGTACTTC. Full variable domain (rest looked up from reference TRBV7-2 and TRBJ2-7): GAGVSQSPSNKVTEKGKDVELRCDPISGHTALYWYRQSLGQGLEFLIYFQGNSAPDKSGLPSDRFSAERTGGSVSTLTIQRTQQEDSAVYLCASSLIFGQGATYEQYFGPGTRLTVT.

The rearrangement joins TRBV9 to TRBJ2-3, with TRBD1 as a possible D gene (5 bases). The germline V gene has CDR1 SGDLS and CDR2 YYNGEE. V was cut by 0 bases and J by 3 bases, with 11 bases left in between. There are 15 residues in the CDR3. The CDR3 sequence is CASSVGQGGTDTQYF. CDR3 coding DNA: TGTGCCAGCAGCGTAGGGCAGGGTGGGACAGATACGCAGTATTTT.

The chain combines TRBV27 with TRBJ2-1; D may match TRBD1 or TRBD2 (5 bases each). Trimming left V 8 bases short and J 2 bases short, with 16 bases between. CDR1 is MNHEY and CDR2 is SMNVEV in the germline V gene (reference sequence). CDR3 length: 15 residues. The CDR3 sequence is CASSRSGRTYNEQFF. CDR3 DNA: TGTGCCAGCTCTCGGTCGGGGCGGACCTACAATGAGCAGTTCTTC.

This clone occurred once. The chain carries TRBV5-6 and TRBJ2-2; D perhaps matches TRBD1 (5 bases). Germline assignment: CDR1 SGHDT and CDR2 YYEEEE. Trimming cost V 1 base and J 1 base, with 11 bases left between them. The CDR3 is 16 residues long. CDR3 DNA sequence: TGTGCCAGCAGCTTGTGGGGCAGGCGGAACACCGGGGAGCTGTTTTTT. Protein sequence: CASSLWGRRNTGELFF.

This clone was recorded only once. The rearrangement links TRBV27 to TRBJ2-1; 9 nucleotides align to TRBD2. Germline V gene sequence: CDR1 MNHEY, CDR2 SMNVEV (reference sequence). The CDR3 contains 15 residues. The J segment lost 6 bases and the V segment lost 6 bases, leaving 9 bases of the junction unmatched. Here the CDR3 DNA reads TGTGCCAGCAGCCGAGGGGGACTAGCAGGCAATGAGCAGTTCTTC. Residues: CASSRGGLAGNEQFF.

The J gene is TRBJ1-1, the V gene TRBV28; D is undetermined. Germline V gene data show CDR1 as MDHEN and CDR2 as SYDVKM. V lost 3 bases and J lost 4, with 3 bases in between. The CDR3 extends over 11 amino acids. The CDR3 reads CASSFVTEAFF. Written as DNA, the CDR3 is TGTGCCAGCAGTTTCGTCACTGAAGCTTTCTTT.

The rearrangement uses TRBV7-3 and TRBJ2-1, with D possibly TRBD1 on 5 matching bases. Trimming stripped 1 base from V and 0 bases from J, with 10 bases between. CDR3 length: 16 residues. From germline, CDR1 is SGHTA and CDR2 FQGTGA. The CDR3 here is CASSLRGQSSYNEQFF. In DNA form, the CDR3 reads TGTGCCAGCAGCTTAAGGGGCCAAAGCTCCTACAATGAGCAGTTCTTC.